The TCR beta chain under discussion was sequenced for a study of T-cell memory formation after mild COVID-19. TCRdb passed the 5' RACE reads through MiXCR, listing each CDR3 protein once. The sample includes roughly 300,000 distinct CDR3 sequences, 15% to 20% of them seen just once. This clonotype turned up a few times. The CDR3 runs 13 residues. The V gene's germline CDR1 is MNHNY and CDR2 SVGAGI (reference sequence). Trimming took off 0 bases at V and 6 bases at J, with 7 bases between the two ends. This chain links TRBV6-6 with TRBJ2-3; unclear D gene. The sample was PBMCs or a T cell subset sorted from them (not recorded which). The receptor was isolated from a man aged 18 to 30 who had mild COVID-19 (a few samples of this study predate the infection). Cell type and time point are not known. This chain's CDR3 is CASSYSKADTQYF. CDR3 nucleotide sequence: TGTGCCAGCAGTTACTCGAAGGCTGATACGCAGTATTTT.